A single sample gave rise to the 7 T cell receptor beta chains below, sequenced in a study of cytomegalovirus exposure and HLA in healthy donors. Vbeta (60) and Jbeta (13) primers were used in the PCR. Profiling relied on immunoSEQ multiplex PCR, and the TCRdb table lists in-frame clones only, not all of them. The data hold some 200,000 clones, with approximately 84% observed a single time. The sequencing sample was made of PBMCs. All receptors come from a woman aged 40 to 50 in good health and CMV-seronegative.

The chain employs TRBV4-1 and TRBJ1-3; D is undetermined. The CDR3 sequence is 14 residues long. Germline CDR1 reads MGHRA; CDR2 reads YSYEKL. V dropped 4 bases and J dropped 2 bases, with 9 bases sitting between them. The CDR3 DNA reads TGCGCCAGCAGCCCCCGGGAAACTGGAAACACCATATATTTT. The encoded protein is CASSPRETGNTIYF.

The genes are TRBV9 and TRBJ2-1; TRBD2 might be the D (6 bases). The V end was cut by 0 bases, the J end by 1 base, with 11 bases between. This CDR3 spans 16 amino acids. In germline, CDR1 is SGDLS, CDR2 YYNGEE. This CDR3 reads CASSVGGVGSYNEQFF. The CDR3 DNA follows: TGTGCCAGCAGCGTAGGGGGGGTTGGGTCCTACAATGAGCAGTTCTTC.

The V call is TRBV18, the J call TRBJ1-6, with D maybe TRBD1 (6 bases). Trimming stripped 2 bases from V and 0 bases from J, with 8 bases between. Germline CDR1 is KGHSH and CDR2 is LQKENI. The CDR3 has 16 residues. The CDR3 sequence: CASSPVGGSYNSPLHF. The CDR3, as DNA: TGTGCCAGCTCACCAGTAGGGGGCTCCTATAATTCACCCCTCCACTTT.

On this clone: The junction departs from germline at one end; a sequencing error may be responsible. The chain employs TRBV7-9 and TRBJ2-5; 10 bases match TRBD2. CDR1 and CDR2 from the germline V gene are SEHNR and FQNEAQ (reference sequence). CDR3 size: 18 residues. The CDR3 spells CSSSFSLGASGGQETQYF. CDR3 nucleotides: TGTTCCAGCAGCTTCTCACTAGGGGCTAGCGGGGGCCAAGAGACCCAGTACTTC.

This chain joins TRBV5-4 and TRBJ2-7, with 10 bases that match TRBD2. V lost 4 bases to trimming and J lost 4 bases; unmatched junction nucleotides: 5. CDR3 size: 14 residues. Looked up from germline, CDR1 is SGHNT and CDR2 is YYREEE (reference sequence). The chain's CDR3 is CASSISGGRYEQYF. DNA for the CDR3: TGTGCCAGCAGCATTAGCGGGGGGCGGTACGAGCAGTACTTC. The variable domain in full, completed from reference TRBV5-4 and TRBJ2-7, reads ETGVTQSPTHLIKTRGQQVTLRCSSQSGHNTVSWYQQALGQGPQFIFQYYREEENGRGNFPPRFSGLQFPNYSSELNVNALELDDSALYLCASSISGGRYEQYFGPGTRLTVT.

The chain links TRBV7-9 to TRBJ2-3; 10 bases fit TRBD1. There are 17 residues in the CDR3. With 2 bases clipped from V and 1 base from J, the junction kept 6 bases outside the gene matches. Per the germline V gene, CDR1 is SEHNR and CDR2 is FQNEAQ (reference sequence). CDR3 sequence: CASSLRPGTGGTDTQYF. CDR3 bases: TGTGCCAGCAGCTTACGACCCGGGACAGGGGGCACAGATACGCAGTATTTT.

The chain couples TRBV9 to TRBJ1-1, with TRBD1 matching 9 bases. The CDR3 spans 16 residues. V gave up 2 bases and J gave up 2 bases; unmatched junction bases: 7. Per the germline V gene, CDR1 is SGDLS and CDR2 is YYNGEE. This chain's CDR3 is CASSVNNRGPNTEAFF. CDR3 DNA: TGTGCCAGCAGCGTGAATAACAGGGGGCCAAACACTGAAGCTTTCTTT.